This TCR beta chain was retrieved from a study of primary melanoma T cells and metastatic recurrence. General observations from the study: Combined with tumor thickness, T-cell fraction reportedly beat other histopathological additions. Primary melanomas may harbor an effective T-cell antitumor response, authors suggested. Melanomas with T-cell fraction above 20% appeared to have better outcomes.

The patients had surgically resected primary melanoma at risk of metastatic recurrence. The repertoire was sequenced with immunoSEQ multiplex PCR; TCRdb's copy has only in-frame clones and lacks some. The sample holds 1,200 to 1,500 clones, about 88% seen once. The germline V gene has CDR1 MNHGY and CDR2 SAAAGT. The CDR3 extends over 13 amino acids. Between the trimmed V and J ends, which lost 8 bases and 4 bases, there was a span of 11 bases. On this clone: No antigen is known for it.

Material for sequencing was melanoma tumor tissue. The chain couples TRBV6-8 to TRBJ2-2; weak D call: TRBD2 (6 bases). The origin of this receptor is a human donor with melanoma. CDR3 amino acids: CASAGSVTGELFF. CDR3 DNA: TGTGCCAGCGCGGGATCCGTCACCGGGGAGCTGTTTTTT.